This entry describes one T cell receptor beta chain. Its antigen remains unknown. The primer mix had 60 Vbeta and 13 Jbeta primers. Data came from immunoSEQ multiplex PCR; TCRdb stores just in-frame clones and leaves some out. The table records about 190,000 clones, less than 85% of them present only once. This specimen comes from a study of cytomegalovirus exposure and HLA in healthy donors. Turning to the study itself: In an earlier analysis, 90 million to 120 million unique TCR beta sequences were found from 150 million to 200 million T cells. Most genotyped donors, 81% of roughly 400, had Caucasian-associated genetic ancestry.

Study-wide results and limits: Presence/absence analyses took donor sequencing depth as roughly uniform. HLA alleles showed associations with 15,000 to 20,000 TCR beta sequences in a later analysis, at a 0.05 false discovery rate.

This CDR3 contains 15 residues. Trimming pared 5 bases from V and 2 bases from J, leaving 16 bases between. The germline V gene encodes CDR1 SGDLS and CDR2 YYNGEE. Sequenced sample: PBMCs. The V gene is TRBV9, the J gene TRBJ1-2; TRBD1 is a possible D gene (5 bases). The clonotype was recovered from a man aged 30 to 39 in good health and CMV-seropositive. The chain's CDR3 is CASRPPVGPNYGYTF. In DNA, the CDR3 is TGTGCCAGCAGGCCCCCGGTGGGGCCCAACTATGGCTACACCTTC.